The 27 T cell receptor beta chains below all came from one sample that was sequenced in a study of T cells in women clearing cervical HPV infection. Assay: immunoSEQ multiplex PCR; the TCRdb copy retains only in-frame clones and omits some. The table lists nearly 20,000 clones, with less than 3.5% in the top ten. The sequenced sample consisted of blood buffy coat. The receptors originated from a woman aged 18-70 years with a cervical HPV16 infection that either progressed to CIN3+ or cleared (not recorded which).

The DNA read from the CDR3 is TGTGCCAGCAGCCTTGAAGCGGTAGAGACC. Translation: CASSLEAVET. The CDR3 in its entirety is CASSLEAVETQYF. The V gene is TRBV4-2, the J gene TRBJ2-5; tentative D call: TRBD2 (5 bases). The read gets to within 3 residues of the CDR3 end, and the germline J gene fills in the rest. The germline CDR1 and CDR2 sequences are LGHNA and YNFKEQ. The CDR3 is made up of 13 amino acids. Trimming stripped 4 bases from V and 4 bases from J, with 10 bases between.

Regarding this clone: Read sequence stops 3 residues before the CDR3 end, and the germline J gene provides the missing end. This chain connects TRBV7-6 to TRBJ1-1; maybe TRBD1 (5 bases). The germline gives CDR1 SGHVS, CDR2 FNYEAQ. The CDR3 is made up of 17 amino acids. V was shortened by 0 bases and J by 3 bases, with 17 bases between the two germline ends. CDR3 sequence reads: CASSLAPAGQAYTEAFF. CDR3 DNA, as far as it was read: TGTGCCAGCAGCTTAGCCCCCGCGGGGCAGGCGTACACTGAA.

To note about this clone: The read is 3 residues too short to cover the CDR3 end, so that end is filled in from the germline J gene. The chain recombines TRBV20-1 with TRBJ2-5; 11 bases match TRBD2. The CDR3 loop spans 14 amino acids. The J segment lost 4 bases and the V segment lost 7 bases, leaving 8 bases of the junction unmatched. The germline V gene encodes CDR1 DFQATT and CDR2 SNEGSKA (reference sequence). The sequenced part of the CDR3 DNA is TGCAGTGTGAGGAAACTAGCGGGGGTAGAGACC. This encodes CSVRKLAGVET. The entire CDR3 sequence reads CSVRKLAGVETQYF.

In the case of this clone: With the read ending 3 residues before the CDR3 end, the germline J gene is used to fill in that end. The chain links TRBV20-1 to TRBJ2-7, with D possibly being TRBD1 (6 bases). The CDR3 runs to 13 residues. In germline, CDR1 is DFQATT, CDR2 SNEGSKA (reference sequence). The V and J ends lost 6 bases and 6 bases respectively, with 18 bases between them. This CDR3 reads CSADRSSRGEQYF. CDR3 bases read: TGCAGTGCCGACAGGAGTTCACGGGGCGAG.

With regard to this clone: The sequence runs out 3 residues before the end of the CDR3; the remainder is reconstructed from the germline J gene. The rearrangement links TRBV29-1 to TRBJ1-5; 10 positions match TRBD1. The J segment lost 8 bases and the V segment lost 3 bases, leaving 13 bases of the junction unmatched. This CDR3 spans 16 amino acids. Germline values: CDR1 SQVTM, CDR2 ANQGSEA. The CDR3: CSVDSMVGQGSEPQHF. The DNA read from the CDR3 is TGCAGCGTTGATAGTATGGTGGGACAGGGGAGCGAGCCC.

Notes on this clone: The read ends 3 residues early relative to the CDR3; the germline J gene fills the gap. This chain links TRBV20-1 with TRBJ2-3; TRBD2 matches 8 bases. CDR3 length: 14 residues. Germline assignment: CDR1 DFQATT and CDR2 SNEGSKA (reference sequence). The junction had 8 bases not matched to a gene; V was cut back by 5 bases and J by 4 bases. The CDR3 bases that were read are TGCAGTGCTCCTCAGCGGGGGAACCCAGATACG. This encodes CSAPQRGNPDT. The CDR3, in full, reads CSAPQRGNPDTQYF.

In regard to this clone: The CDR3 end falls 3 residues outside the read, so it is completed with the germline J gene. The chain employs TRBV30 and TRBJ2-3; no firm D call. This CDR3 is built from 11 residues. Looked up from germline, CDR1 is GTSNPN and CDR2 is SVGIG (reference sequence). V dropped 3 bases and J dropped 6 bases, with 7 bases sitting between them. This CDR3 is CAWSVGDTQYF. Incomplete CDR3 DNA: TGTGCCTGGAGCGTCGGTGATACG.

About this clone: Sequencing ends 3 residues short of the CDR3 end; the germline J gene provides the rest. This chain joins TRBV18 and TRBJ1-2; tentatively, D is TRBD1 (6 bases). V was cut by 4 bases and J by 2 bases, with 14 bases left in between. In germline, CDR1 is KGHSH, CDR2 LQKENI. The CDR3 is 15 amino acids. Partial CDR3 DNA: TGTGCCAGCTCACGACAGGACCTCACCAACTATGGC. This codes for CASSRQDLTNYG. In full, the CDR3 reads CASSRQDLTNYGYTF.

Concerning this clone itself: The CDR3 end is not reached by the read, which stops 3 residues before it; the germline J gene fills it in. The chain uses TRBV5-5 and TRBJ2-5; possible D gene TRBD2, 6 bases. CDR3 size: 13 residues. Trimming removed 3 bases at V and 2 bases at J, with 8 bases between. Germline V gene data show CDR1 as SGHKS and CDR2 as YYEKEE (reference sequence). The sequenced CDR3 bases are TGTGCCAGCAGCTGGAGCGGGCAAGAGACC. Protein: CASSWSGQET. The full CDR3 is CASSWSGQETQYF.

This clone shows up as medium-sized by frequency. Sequencing ends 3 residues short of the CDR3 end; the germline J gene provides the rest. This sequence joins TRBV6-2 or TRBV6-3 and TRBJ2-7, with 8 bases that match TRBD2. The CDR3 loop spans 13 amino acids. Germline values: CDR1 MNHEY, CDR2 SVGEGT. V lost 8 bases to trimming and J lost 3 bases; unmatched junction nucleotides: 6. CDR3 bases read: TGTGCCAGCGACTCGGGACTAGACTACGAG. It translates to CASDSGLDYE. The whole CDR3 is CASDSGLDYEQYF.

The CDR3 bases that were read are TGTGCCAGCACCTCTTGGGACATACCACAG. Protein product: CASTSWDIPQ. The CDR3, in full, reads CASTSWDIPQAFF. The rearrangement uses TRBV5-6 and TRBJ1-1; D might be TRBD1 (6 bases). Read coverage stops 3 residues before the CDR3 terminus; the germline J gene supplies the remainder. Germline V gives CDR1 SGHDT, CDR2 YYEEEE. This CDR3 region has 13 residues. Full variable domain (outside the CDR3, taken from reference TRBV5-6 and TRBJ1-1): DAGVTQSPTHLIKTRGQQVTLRCSPKSGHDTVSWYQQALGQGPQFIFQYYEEEERQRGNFPDRFSGHQFPNYSSELNVNALLLGDSALYLCASTSWDIPQAFFGQGTRLTVV.

On this clone itself: The CDR3 goes on 3 residues after the read ends, and that part is filled in from the germline J gene. The chain uses TRBV11-2 and TRBJ1-1; 10 bases agree with TRBD1. Trimming cost V 3 bases and J 7 bases; bases outside gene matches: 5. Germline assignment: CDR1 SGHAT and CDR2 FQNNGV. The CDR3 has 14 amino acids. CDR3 sequence: CASSFGQGGDEAFF. CDR3 DNA (partial): TGTGCCAGCAGCTTCGGACAGGGGGGGGATGAA. Using reference TRBV11-2 and TRBJ1-1 for the parts outside the CDR3, the full variable domain is EAGVAQSPRYKIIEKRQSVAFWCNPISGHATLYWYQQILGQGPKLLIQFQNNGVVDDSQLPKDRFSAERLKGVDSTLKIQPAKLEDSAVYLCASSFGQGGDEAFFGQGTRLTVV.

Points on this clone: The CDR3 extends 3 residues past the end of the read, so its final part is completed from the germline J gene. The chain links TRBV20-1 to TRBJ2-1, with D hard to call. The germline V and J ends were trimmed by 3 bases and 1 base, with 13 bases remaining between them. Germline lookup yields CDR1 DFQATT and CDR2 SNEGSKA (reference sequence). The CDR3 covers 15 residues. The CDR3 region is CSASNIVQSYNEQFF. CDR3 bases read: TGCAGTGCTAGTAATATCGTACAGTCCTACAATGAG.

Notes on this clone: The read ends 3 residues early relative to the CDR3; the germline J gene fills the gap. V is TRBV7-9 and J is TRBJ2-1; TRBD1 aligns across 8 bases. Trimming cost V 6 bases and J 1 base; bases outside gene matches: 5. In germline, CDR1 is SEHNR, CDR2 FQNEAQ (reference sequence). CDR3 length equals 15 residues. The part of the CDR3 DNA that was read is TGTGCCAGCAGGCCGACAGGGGTATCCTACAATGAG. This gives the protein CASRPTGVSYNE. The whole CDR3 region reads CASRPTGVSYNEQFF.

CDR3 sequence reads: CASSLTGQSEKLFF. The DNA read from the CDR3 is TGTGCCAGCAGCTTGACCGGACAGTCTGAAAAA. This chain links TRBV5-5 with TRBJ1-4; TRBD1 might be the D (6 bases). Read sequence stops 3 residues before the CDR3 end, and the germline J gene provides the missing end. The CDR3 is 14 residues long. CDR1 SGHKS and CDR2 YYEKEE come from the germline V gene (reference sequence). V was shortened by 1 base and J by 7 bases, with 11 bases between the two germline ends.

As concerns this clone: Read data end 3 residues before the CDR3 end; the end is taken from the germline J gene. The V and J genes are TRBV18 and TRBJ1-6; 10 bases map to TRBD1. Looked up from germline, CDR1 is KGHSH and CDR2 is LQKENI. CDR3 size: 13 residues. The ends lost 8 bases at V and 7 bases at J; junction bases unmatched: 2. The sequenced CDR3 bases are TGTGCCAGCAGGACAGGGGGAAATTCACCC. Translating gives CASRTGGNSP. The whole CDR3 protein is CASRTGGNSPLHF.

On this clone itself: The read falls 3 residues short of the CDR3 end, and the missing part is taken from the germline J gene. The chain recombines TRBV7-3 with TRBJ2-3; TRBD1 agrees at 8 bases. The CDR3 runs to 16 residues. Trimming at V came to 4 bases and at J to 5 bases, leaving 11 bases not matched to a gene. Per germline, CDR1 SGHTA and CDR2 FQGTGA. CDR3 amino acids: CASSSPTGAIGDTQYF. Partial CDR3 DNA: TGTGCCAGCAGCTCACCGACAGGGGCGATAGGAGATACG.

Note on this clone: The read terminates 3 residues before the CDR3 end, so the remaining end is supplied by the germline J gene. The V and J genes are TRBV2 and TRBJ1-1; D gene ambiguous. The V and J ends lost 5 bases and 0 bases respectively, with 10 bases between them. CDR1 and CDR2 (germline): SNHLY, FYNNEI. This CDR3 has 14 residues. CDR3 loop: CASSKVRMNTEAFF. The part of the CDR3 DNA that was read is TGTGCCAGCAGTAAAGTGCGGATGAACACTGAA.

On this clone itself: The DNA ends 3 residues before the CDR3 does, and the rest of the CDR3 is filled in from the germline J gene. V and J are TRBV30 and TRBJ1-2, with D possibly matching TRBD1 (5 bases). This CDR3 spans 14 amino acids. From germline, CDR1 is GTSNPN and CDR2 SVGIG (reference sequence). The CDR3 is CAWSVGSGGRGYTF. CDR3 bases read: TGTGCCTGGAGTGTAGGTTCGGGGGGACGGGGC.

About this clone itself: The DNA ends 3 residues before the CDR3 does, and the rest of the CDR3 is filled in from the germline J gene. The genes are TRBV12-3 or TRBV12-4 and TRBJ2-5; D not certain. The CDR3 is 13 amino acids. Trimming shortened V by 2 bases and J by 5 bases, and 9 bases separated the two germline ends. The sequenced CDR3 bases are TGTGCCAGCAGTTTAACCACGAGGGAGACC. Amino acid sequence: CASSLTTRET. In full, the CDR3 reads CASSLTTRETQYF.

Comments on this clone: Sequencing ends 3 residues short of the CDR3 end; the germline J gene provides the rest. V gene TRBV18 combines with J gene TRBJ2-7, with D maybe TRBD2 (6 bases). CDR3 length equals 16 residues. Deletions cut 5 bases from V and 1 base from J, with 18 bases between. Germline CDR1 reads KGHSH; CDR2 reads LQKENI. The sequenced CDR3 bases are TGTGCCAGCTCAGACCTTTGGAGGGGAAATTCCTACGAG. Protein: CASSDLWRGNSYE. The full CDR3 sequence reads CASSDLWRGNSYEQYF. Looking up the rest from reference TRBV18 and TRBJ2-7 gives the full variable domain: NAGVMQNPRHLVRRRGQEARLRCSPMKGHSHVYWYRQLPEEGLKFMVYLQKENIIDESGMPKERFSAEFPKEGPSILRIQQVVRGDSAAYFCASSDLWRGNSYEQYFGPGTRLTVT.

Note on this clone: Read sequence stops 3 residues before the CDR3 end, and the germline J gene provides the missing end. The rearrangement uses TRBV18 and TRBJ2-3; 9 bases align to TRBD1. V dropped 6 bases and J dropped 5; count of bases not matched to a gene: 3. Per germline, CDR1 KGHSH and CDR2 LQKENI. The CDR3 covers 13 residues. The sequenced part of the CDR3 DNA is TGTGCCAGCTCGCGGGACAGGGAAGATACG. Translating gives CASSRDREDT. The full CDR3 sequence reads CASSRDREDTQYF.

This clone is medium-sized by frequency. The read terminates 3 residues ahead of where the CDR3 ends, so the germline J gene completes it. The rearrangement uses TRBV18 and TRBJ1-6; 9 bases align to TRBD1. With V trimmed by 4 bases and J by 11 bases, 18 bases remained unmatched. The CDR3 covers 18 residues. Germline lookup yields CDR1 KGHSH and CDR2 LQKENI. CDR3 bases read: TGTGCCAGCTCACAACTAGCGGCACAGGGGGCCGCAAGCCCACCC. It translates to CASSQLAAQGAASPP. The whole CDR3 reads CASSQLAAQGAASPPLHF.

Worth noting for this clone: At one end, the junction sequence differs from germline, possibly due to a read error. The CDR3 goes on 3 residues after the read ends, and that part is filled in from the germline J gene. V usage is TRBV4-2 and J usage is TRBJ2-7; D might be TRBD1 (6 bases). The CDR3 is 15 amino acids. The V gene's germline CDR1 is LGHNA and CDR2 YNFKEQ. CDR3 bases read: TGCGCCAGCAGCCAAGAGAGACAGGCCCGCTACGAG. It translates to CASSQERQARYE. The full-length CDR3 reads as CASSQERQARYEQYF.

A note on this clone: The read is 3 residues too short to cover the CDR3 end, so that end is filled in from the germline J gene. This chain links TRBV5-1 with TRBJ1-1, with a tentative D call TRBD1 (6 bases). The V end lost 4 bases, the J end lost 1 base, and 11 bases lay between the germline ends. Per the germline V gene, CDR1 is SGHRS and CDR2 is YFSETQ. The CDR3 consists of 14 residues. CDR3: CASSQGQPNTEAFF. Incomplete CDR3 DNA: TGCGCCAGCAGCCAGGGACAACCGAACACTGAA.

As to this clone: The CDR3 end is not reached by the read, which stops 3 residues before it; the germline J gene fills it in. J is TRBJ2-7 and V is TRBV20-1, with D tentatively TRBD2 (5 bases). V was trimmed by 0 bases and J by 3 bases, leaving 12 bases between them. CDR1 and CDR2 (germline): DFQATT, SNEGSKA (reference sequence). The CDR3 consists of 14 residues. The covered CDR3 bases are TGCAGTGCTAGAGATTTCCGGGGTAACTACGAG. It translates to CSARDFRGNYE. The full CDR3 reads CSARDFRGNYEQYF.

The CDR3 protein is CASSLRGGGTDTQYF. The sequenced part of the CDR3 DNA is TGTGCCAGCAGCTTGCGCGGGGGGGGCACAGATACG. The chain couples TRBV7-3 to TRBJ2-3, with 9 nucleotides matching TRBD2. The CDR3 extends 3 residues past the end of the read, so its final part is completed from the germline J gene. V dropped 3 bases and J dropped 1; count of bases not matched to a gene: 2. The germline V gene has CDR1 SGHTA and CDR2 FQGTGA. The CDR3 consists of 15 residues.